The subject of this entry is one T cell receptor beta chain. The repertoire was sequenced with immunoSEQ multiplex PCR; TCRdb's copy has only in-frame clones and lacks some. Altogether about 330,000 clones are present, 86% being singletons, with the ten largest covering about 0.8%. This entry is derived from a study of cytomegalovirus exposure and HLA in healthy donors. The validation cohort, a group of over a hundred subjects, included the donors and was separate from the roughly 670-subject first cohort. Input material: PBMCs. The receptor comes from a woman aged 18-29 years in good health and CMV-seronegative.

CDR3 nucleotides: TGTGCCAGCGGCCCGGGGGTTAGCTCTGGGGCCAACGTCCTGACTTTC. Translated, it gives CASGPGVSSGANVLTF. This rearrangement joins TRBV6-6 to TRBJ2-6; TRBD2 might be the D (6 bases). CDR1 is MNHNY and CDR2 is SVGAGI in the germline V gene (reference sequence). V lost 8 bases, J lost 0 bases, and 14 bases lay in between. The CDR3 is 16 residues long.